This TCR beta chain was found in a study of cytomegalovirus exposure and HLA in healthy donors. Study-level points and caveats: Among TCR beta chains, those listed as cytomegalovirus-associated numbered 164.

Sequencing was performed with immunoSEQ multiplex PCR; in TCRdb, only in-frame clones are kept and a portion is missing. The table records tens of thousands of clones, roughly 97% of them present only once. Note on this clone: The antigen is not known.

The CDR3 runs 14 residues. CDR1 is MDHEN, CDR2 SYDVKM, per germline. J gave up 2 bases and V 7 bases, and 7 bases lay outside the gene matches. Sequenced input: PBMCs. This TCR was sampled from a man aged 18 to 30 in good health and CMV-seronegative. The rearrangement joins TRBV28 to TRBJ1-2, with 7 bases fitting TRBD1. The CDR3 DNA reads TGTGCCAGCACCTTTAGGGGACAGAACTATGGCTACACCTTC. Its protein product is CASTFRGQNYGYTF.